The clone carrying this TCR beta chain has a count of ten or more. Its target is unknown. Reverse transcription used approximately 500 ng RNA and constant-region primers for alpha and beta. Alpha and beta chain libraries were made separately by chain-specific third strand synthesis with multiplexing indices. A 5' RACE adapter with a random hexamer and the SP2 primer site was joined to cDNA. A single record per CDR3 protein comes from TCRdb applying MiXCR to the 5' RACE reads. This table has almost 25,000 distinct CDR3 sequences, 7.5% to 10% appearing once. The data were obtained in a study of HIV-infected patients and healthy controls. Study-level points and caveats: Significantly higher mean Gini indices appeared in HIV-infected repertoires, possibly reflecting oligoclonality. MAIT alpha-chain CDR3s were frequent in healthy controls, depleted in HIV+.

CDR3 size: 19 residues. The V end was cut by 5 bases, the J end by 5 bases, with 25 bases between. Germline V gene sequence: CDR1 MNHEY, CDR2 SVGEGT. No cell fractionation was done, so the repertoire covers all unsorted peripheral blood T cells. The V gene is TRBV6-2 or TRBV6-3, the J gene TRBJ1-6, with D unresolved. The sample comprised blood. This clonotype originated in an adult in good health. The CDR3 nucleotides are TGTGCCAGCAGTAAATCCGTGAGAGGCGTACCTAGGGATAATTCACCCCTCCACTTT. It is translated as CASSKSVRGVPRDNSPLHF.